Below, 17 T cell receptor beta chains from the same sample are listed, as sequenced in a study of glioma-infiltrating T cells. Using RNA template, CDR3s of TCR alpha and beta were amplified with iRepertoire arm-PCR. TCRdb analysed the multiplex PCR reads with MiXCR anew, one entry per CDR3 protein. Found here are under 200,000 distinct CDR3 sequences, around 40% of them singletons; the top ten hold roughly 5.2%. The sample taken for sequencing was glioma tissue, nonneoplastic brain tissue, or PBMCs (not recorded which). These receptors all stem from a human donor with low-grade glioma or glioblastoma, undergoing nonglioma brain surgery, or in good health (not recorded which).

This clonotype was detected only once. The junction differs from germline at one of its ends, possibly a read error. The J gene is TRBJ2-7, the V gene TRBV27; either TRBD1 or TRBD2 may supply D (5 bases each). This CDR3 is 14 amino acids long. The germline V gene has CDR1 MNHEY and CDR2 SMNVEV (reference sequence). The chain's CDR3 is CSSSRSGASNEQYF. CDR3 nucleotides: TGTTCCAGCAGTCGTTCCGGGGCGAGTAACGAGCAGTACTTC.

The table lists this clonotype with a few counts. A much larger clone differs from this one at a single base, so this may be a read error. The chain links TRBV7-2 to TRBJ1-1; D gene unclear. CDR3 length: 12 amino acids. The germline V gene has CDR1 SGHTA and CDR2 FQGNSA. V lost 2 bases and J 11 bases, leaving 12 bases between the germline ends. CDR3 in amino acids: CASSLQERRAFF. CDR3 coding DNA: TGTGCCAGCAGCTTACAGGAAAGGAGGGCTTTCTTT.

This clonotype was observed at least ten times. V is TRBV28 and J is TRBJ1-2; weak D call: TRBD1 (6 bases). This CDR3 is built from 14 residues. Per germline, CDR1 MDHEN and CDR2 SYDVKM. The germline V and J ends were trimmed by 9 bases and 4 bases, with 18 bases remaining between them. This chain's CDR3 is CASLGGEETYGYTF. As DNA, the CDR3 is TGTGCCAGTCTAGGGGGGGAGGAGACCTATGGCTACACCTTC.

There are many counts of this clonotype. The chain links TRBV28 to TRBJ2-1; 7 nucleotides align to TRBD2. CDR3 length: 14 residues. Trimming at V came to 5 bases and at J to 1 base, leaving 2 bases not matched to a gene. Germline V gene lookup returns CDR1 MDHEN and CDR2 SYDVKM. For the CDR3, the DNA is TGTGCCAGCAGTCGTAGCGGGTCCTACAATGAGCAGTTCTTC. This gives the protein CASSRSGSYNEQFF.

This clonotype has a count of ten or more. This chain connects TRBV25-1 to TRBJ2-3; D remains ambiguous. The CDR3 consists of 13 residues. The germline V gene encodes CDR1 MGHDK and CDR2 SYGVNS. The V and J ends lost 10 bases and 2 bases respectively, with 13 bases between them. The CDR3 loop is CATTRPPTDTQYF. In DNA form, the CDR3 reads TGTGCCACCACAAGGCCCCCCACAGATACGCAGTATTTT.

Comment on this clonotype: A much bigger clone sits one base away, suggesting this may be a read error. The chain employs TRBV4-1 and TRBJ2-5; possible D gene TRBD2, 5 bases. This CDR3 is 13 amino acids long. CDR1 is MGHRA and CDR2 is YSYEKL in the germline V gene. The CDR3 region has the DNA TGCGCCAGCCGGGATGGCTGGAAAGATACCCAGTACTTC. Translating gives CASRDGWKDTQYF.

This clonotype was observed a handful of times. A read error may explain this, as a much larger clone is one base away. V gene TRBV28 combines with J gene TRBJ2-3; the match to TRBD1 covers 8 bases. The CDR3 has 15 amino acids. Germline V CDR1 and CDR2: MDHEN, SYDVKM. The trim removed 7 bases at V and 1 base at J, leaving 7 bases unmatched. The CDR3 coding sequence is TGTGCCAGCACCCACGGACAGGGAGGCACAGATACGCAGTATTTT. It is translated as CASTHGQGGTDTQYF.

The table lists this clonotype with many counts. The rearrangement uses TRBV6-1 and TRBJ2-3; no clear D. The germline V gene has CDR1 MNHNS and CDR2 SASEGT. This CDR3 has 16 residues. V dropped 4 bases and J dropped 2 bases, with 16 bases sitting between them. CDR3 protein: CASSGFEASYTDTQYF. The CDR3 DNA is TGTGCCAGCAGTGGATTTGAAGCAAGCTACACAGATACGCAGTATTTT.

This clonotype turned up a few times. A much more abundant neighbour one base away suggests this may be a read error. This rearrangement joins TRBV6-2 or TRBV6-3 to TRBJ1-5, with D tentatively TRBD1 (6 bases). The V gene's germline CDR1 is MNHEY and CDR2 SVGEGT. Trimming took 6 bases from V and 0 from J, leaving 12 bases between them. The CDR3 covers 15 residues. CDR3 nucleotide sequence: TGTGCCAGCAGACTTACAGGGAATAGCAATCAGCCCCAGCATTTT. Amino acid sequence: CASRLTGNSNQPQHF.

The CDR3 DNA is TGTGCCAGCAGCCAAGTTATCGATACGCAGTATTTT. Translated: CASSQVIDTQYF. This sequence joins TRBV14 and TRBJ2-3; D not certain. The V and J ends lost 1 base and 6 bases respectively, with 5 bases between them. The germline CDR1 and CDR2 sequences are SGHDN and FVKESK. The CDR3 sequence is 12 residues long.

The gene calls are TRBV24-1 and TRBJ2-6, with a weak D call TRBD1 (6 bases). The CDR3 has 15 amino acids. Trimming removed 4 bases at V and 0 bases at J, with 6 bases between. Germline values: CDR1 KGHDR, CDR2 SFDVKD. This CDR3 is CATSEDSSGANVLTF. In DNA, the CDR3 is TGTGCCACCAGTGAGGACAGCTCTGGGGCCAACGTCCTGACTTTC.

The rearrangement uses TRBV13 and TRBJ1-1; D is ambiguous. Trimming took off 9 bases at V and 5 bases at J, with 10 bases between the two ends. Germline V gives CDR1 PRHDT, CDR2 FYEKMQ (reference sequence). This CDR3 has 11 amino acids. The CDR3 protein is CARSVNTEAFF. The CDR3 coding sequence is TGTGCCAGGAGCGTTAATACTGAAGCTTTCTTT.

This clonotype was observed at least ten times. This chain uses TRBV27 with TRBJ2-1; D call uncertain. The CDR3 spans 14 residues. The ends were cut back, 6 bases at V and 4 bases at J, with 13 bases in the middle. CDR1 is MNHEY and CDR2 is SMNVEV in the germline V gene (reference sequence). The CDR3 reads CASRPPSRYNEQFF. Here the CDR3 DNA reads TGTGCCAGCAGACCCCCGTCTCGGTACAATGAGCAGTTCTTC.

The V and J genes are TRBV20-1 and TRBJ1-1; weak D call: TRBD1 (6 bases). V was clipped by 8 bases and J by 6 bases, with 13 bases between them. Germline lookup yields CDR1 DFQATT and CDR2 SNEGSKA (reference sequence). This CDR3 is built from 11 residues. Here the CDR3 reads CSSIGTPEAFF. In DNA form, the CDR3 reads TGCAGTTCTATAGGGACACCTGAAGCTTTCTTT.

Note on this clonotype: This clone may be a read error of a much larger clone one base away. The chain joins TRBV6-1 to TRBJ2-5; no firm D call. Germline CDR1 MNHNS, CDR2 SASEGT. This CDR3 comprises 14 residues. This chain's CDR3 is CASSDIQTVETKYF. CDR3 DNA sequence: TGTGCCAGCAGTGATATCCAGACGGTGGAGACCAAGTACTTC.

In regard to this clonotype: A read error may be the cause here, since a much bigger clone is one base away. The V gene is TRBV20-1, the J gene TRBJ2-7, with 11 bases aligning to TRBD1. The CDR3 sequence is 16 residues long. Germline assignment: CDR1 DFQATT and CDR2 SNEGSKA (reference sequence). The V gene end was trimmed by 3 bases and the J gene end by 7 bases; junction bases not matched to a gene: 14. CDR3 sequence: CSASYSGTGGQLEQYF. The CDR3 DNA reads as TGCAGTGCTAGCTACTCCGGGACAGGGGGACAGTTGGAGCAGTACTTC.

The V and J genes are TRBV20-1 and TRBJ2-7; 14 positions match TRBD2. The CDR3 runs 14 residues. Germline V gene sequence: CDR1 DFQATT, CDR2 SNEGSKA (reference sequence). After removal of 6 bases from V and 7 bases from J, the junction contained 8 bases not matched to a gene. In DNA, the CDR3 is TGCAGTGCGAGGGGGACTAGCGGGAGTGGAGAGCAGTACTTC. It translates to CSARGTSGSGEQYF.